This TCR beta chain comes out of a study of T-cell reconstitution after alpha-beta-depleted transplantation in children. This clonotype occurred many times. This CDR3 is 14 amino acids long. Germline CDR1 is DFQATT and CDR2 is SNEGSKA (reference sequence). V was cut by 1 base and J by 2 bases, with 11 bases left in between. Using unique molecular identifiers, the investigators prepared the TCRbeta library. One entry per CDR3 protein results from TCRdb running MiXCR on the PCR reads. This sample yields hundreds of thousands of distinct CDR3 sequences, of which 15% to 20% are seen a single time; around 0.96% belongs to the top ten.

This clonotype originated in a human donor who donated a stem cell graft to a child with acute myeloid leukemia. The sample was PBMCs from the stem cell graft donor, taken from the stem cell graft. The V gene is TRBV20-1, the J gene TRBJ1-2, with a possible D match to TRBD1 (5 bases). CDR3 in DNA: TGCAGTGCTAGAGTGTCCAGGGTGAACTATGGCTACACCTTC. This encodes CSARVSRVNYGYTF.